The rows below give T cell receptor beta chains drawn from one sample of a study of control samples from healthy donors and cancer patients. TCRdb's table, derived via immunoSEQ multiplex PCR, lists solely in-frame clones and lacks some. The repertoire holds about 40,000 clones, with about 94% as singletons. Sequenced: blood. Receptor source: a woman aged 50 to 65 in good health. Each CDR3 is given without its conserved first and last residue.

CDR3: ASSIRASTDTQY
J: TRBJ2-3
length: 12
V: TRBV19

CDR3: ASSSRISYEQY
J: TRBJ2-7
length: 11
V: TRBV5-4

CDR3: ASSVSNTGELF
J: TRBJ2-2
length: 11
V: TRBV6-4

CDR3: ASSPGGGTLAF
J: TRBJ1-1
length: 11
V: TRBV11-1

CDR3: ASSPERGVNTEAF
J: TRBJ1-1
length: 13
V: TRBV7-9

CDR3: ASSFSEYNSPLH
J: TRBJ1-6
length: 12
V: TRBV7-9

CDR3: ASSQDQAVNEQF
J: TRBJ2-1
length: 12
V: TRBV4-3

CDR3: ASSQDTRTGDTEAF
J: TRBJ1-1
length: 14
V: TRBV3-1/TRBV3-2

CDR3: ASSLQGLDEKLF
J: TRBJ1-4
length: 12
V: TRBV6-6

CDR3: ASSYNMGLQGYEQY
J: TRBJ2-7
length: 14
V: TRBV4-1

CDR3: ASSPSGGAYNEQF
J: TRBJ2-1
length: 13
V: TRBV3-1/TRBV3-2

CDR3: ASSQDPKTGGYT
J: TRBJ1-2
length: 12
V: TRBV3-1/TRBV3-2

CDR3: ASSSQGSSTDTQY
J: TRBJ2-3
length: 13
V: TRBV25-1

CDR3: ASSQEGQDIYEQY
J: TRBJ2-7
length: 13
V: TRBV4-3

CDR3: ASSLDSPLH
J: TRBJ1-6
length: 9
V: TRBV12-3/TRBV12-4

CDR3: ASQKRGNTDTQY
J: TRBJ2-3
length: 12
V: TRBV7-3

CDR3: ASSLGALMNYGYT
J: TRBJ1-2
length: 13
V: TRBV5-1

CDR3: SVEDREGRGYNEQF
J: TRBJ2-1
length: 14
V: TRBV29-1

CDR3: ASSQGNRGYT
J: TRBJ1-2
length: 10
V: TRBV7-2

CDR3: ASSLTGGLDYEQY
J: TRBJ2-7
length: 13
V: TRBV2

CDR3: ASSLGVGSGNTIY
J: TRBJ1-3
length: 13
V: TRBV7-9

CDR3: ASSYRDRVGDGYT
J: TRBJ1-2
length: 13
V: TRBV6-6

CDR3: ASSSSQLQYNSPLH
J: TRBJ1-6
length: 14
V: TRBV6-5

CDR3: ASSPGQVNYGYT
J: TRBJ1-2
length: 12
V: TRBV5-4

CDR3: ASRLTGPGYEQY
J: TRBJ2-7
length: 12
V: TRBV5-1